The entry below gives a single T cell receptor beta chain sequence along with its context. With random hexamers, reverse transcription was performed on roughly 0.5 to 1 ug of RNA. An immunoSEQ multiplex PCR generated amplified TCR beta CDR3 products spanning 54 Vbeta and 13 Jbeta. TCRdb processed the immunoSEQ multiplex PCR reads anew with MiXCR; each CDR3 protein has one entry. The sample shows about 250,000 distinct CDR3 sequences, about 94% of them seen only once. Negative isolation yielded the CD8+ and CD4+ T cells, while FACS enriched the TEMRA cells. The sample is drawn from a study of CD8 T cells in Susac syndrome. This CDR3 has 17 residues. In germline, CDR1 is SGHNT, CDR2 YYREEE (reference sequence). Losses at the gene ends were 0 bases for V and 7 bases for J; bases not matched to a gene: 12.

This receptor was identified in a human donor with multiple sclerosis. The V and J genes are TRBV5-4 and TRBJ2-5, with TRBD2 identical over 10 bases. The sample was CD4+ T cells from PBMCs. CDR3 sequence (DNA): TGTGCCAGCAGCTTGGGGCTTTCTAGCGGGGGATTTGGGACCCAGTACTTC. Amino acids: CASSLGLSSGGFGTQYF.